This T cell receptor beta chain appears in the sequencing data of a study of T cell repertoires in aging, cancer and after chemotherapy. The V gene lost 3 bases and the J gene lost 0 bases, with 9 bases spanning the gap. Germline values: CDR1 MNHEY, CDR2 SMNVEV (reference sequence). The CDR3 has 15 residues. TCR beta rearrangements were amplified from peripheral blood genomic DNA. TRB rearrangements spanning V, D and J were amplified using mixed TRB-A/B primers. MiXCR, run by TCRdb on the multiplex PCR reads, gives a single entry per CDR3 protein. The repertoire holds more than 15,000 distinct CDR3 sequences, with 45% to 50% as singletons.

Material: blood. The gene calls are TRBV27 and TRBJ2-1; D gene ambiguous. This receptor was taken from a human donor in good health. For the CDR3, the DNA is TGTGCCAGCAGTTTGCCGAGAAGCTCCTACAATGAGCAGTTCTTC. It yields the protein CASSLPRSSYNEQFF.